What follows are 17 T cell receptor beta chains derived from one specimen sequenced in a study of T cell clones after liver transplantation. Repertoires were generated with immunoSEQ multiplex PCR, while TCRdb's copy carries only in-frame clones and drops some. The data contain 55,000 or so clones, about 70% of them singletons. This specimen was CD4+ T cells from blood, taken before liver transplant. The receptor set was obtained from a human donor who received a liver transplant.

V gene TRBV11-3 combines with J gene TRBJ2-1; perhaps TRBD1 as D (6 bases). Germline CDR1 reads SGHNT; CDR2 reads YENEEA. The CDR3 loop spans 15 amino acids. V shed 0 bases and J shed 2 bases, with 8 bases lying between them. The chain's CDR3 is CASSLDRGPYNEQFF. CDR3 in DNA: TGTGCCAGCAGCTTAGACAGGGGACCCTACAATGAGCAGTTCTTC.

The chain joins TRBV9 to TRBJ2-2, with 7 bases fitting TRBD1. The CDR3 is 16 amino acids. Germline-derived CDR1 and CDR2 are SGDLS and YYNGEE. The V gene end was trimmed by 2 bases and the J gene end by 1 base; junction bases not matched to a gene: 5. The CDR3 loop reads CASSVRRTGNTGELFF. The CDR3 DNA sequence: TGTGCCAGCAGCGTCCGAAGGACAGGGAACACCGGGGAGCTGTTTTTT.

The chain carries TRBV28 and TRBJ1-1; D is unresolved. In germline, CDR1 is MDHEN, CDR2 SYDVKM. The CDR3 contains 14 residues. V was clipped by 2 bases and J by 0 bases, with 7 bases between them. CDR3 in amino acids: CASSLRKMNTEAFF. The CDR3 bases are TGTGCCAGCAGTTTACGTAAAATGAACACTGAAGCTTTCTTT.

V and J are TRBV5-1 and TRBJ2-3; D is unclear. The CDR3 consists of 15 residues. V lost 4 bases and J lost 1, with 13 bases in between. Germline-derived CDR1 and CDR2 are SGHRS and YFSETQ. The CDR3 loop is CASSTDKRGTDTQYF. The CDR3 region has the DNA TGCGCCAGCAGCACAGACAAGAGAGGCACAGATACGCAGTATTTT. Variable domain in full (rest from reference TRBV5-1 and TRBJ2-3): KAGVTQTPRYLIKTRGQQVTLSCSPISGHRSVSWYQQTPGQGLQFLFEYFSETQRNKGNFPGRFSGRQFSNSRSEMNVSTLELGDSALYLCASSTDKRGTDTQYFGPGTRLTVL.

Concerning this clone itself: One junction end disagrees with the germline gene, perhaps due to a read error. The rearrangement links TRBV7-7 to TRBJ2-2; D ambiguous. This CDR3 region has 14 residues. Germline V lookup: CDR1 SSHAT, CDR2 FNYEAQ (reference sequence). The CDR3 coding sequence is TGTGCTAGCAGCAAGGAGTTTCTGACCGGGGAGCTGTTTTTT. This sequence encodes CASSKEFLTGELFF.

The chain employs TRBV6-1 and TRBJ2-3; D call uncertain. In germline, CDR1 is MNHNS, CDR2 SASEGT. This CDR3 region has 17 residues. V lost 1 base, J lost 2 bases, and 16 bases lay in between. Here the CDR3 DNA reads TGTGCCAGCAGTGAAGGTACTAATACCCGACCCACAGATACGCAGTATTTT. This gives the protein CASSEGTNTRPTDTQYF.

CDR3 sequence reads: CASSLLTGNEKLFF. The CDR3 nucleotides read TGTGCCAGCAGTTTATTAACGGGGAACGAAAAACTGTTTTTT. The rearrangement joins TRBV28 to TRBJ1-4; unclear D gene. The CDR3 is made up of 14 amino acids. Trimming left V 1 base short and J 8 bases short, with 11 bases between. Germline V gene sequence: CDR1 MDHEN, CDR2 SYDVKM.

CDR3 coding DNA: TGCGCCAGCAGCCAAGTGTTGACTAGCGGGGGAGATTACGAGCAGTACTTC. Amino acids: CASSQVLTSGGDYEQYF. This chain uses TRBV4-1 with TRBJ2-7, with TRBD2 identical over 12 bases. Germline CDR1 reads MGHRA; CDR2 reads YSYEKL. The CDR3 contains 17 residues. Unmatched junction bases numbered 8, after V lost 1 base and J lost 4 bases.

CDR3 DNA sequence: TGTGCCAGCAGTGAAGCTAGTGAGACCCAGTACTTC. Residues: CASSEASETQYF. The chain links TRBV2 to TRBJ2-5; D is undetermined. The germline V and J ends were trimmed by 0 bases and 5 bases, with 4 bases remaining between them. Germline assignment: CDR1 SNHLY and CDR2 FYNNEI. The CDR3 sequence is 12 residues long. Full variable domain (outside the CDR3, taken from reference TRBV2 and TRBJ2-5): EPEVTQTPSHQVTQMGQEVILRCVPISNHLYFYWYRQILGQKVEFLVSFYNNEISEKSEIFDDQFSVERPDGSNFTLKIRSTKLEDSAMYFCASSEASETQYFGPGTRLLVL.

V is TRBV28 and J is TRBJ1-2; perhaps TRBD1 as D (5 bases). V was trimmed by 3 bases and J by 4 bases, leaving 12 bases between them. The CDR3 consists of 14 residues. Germline values: CDR1 MDHEN, CDR2 SYDVKM. CDR3 sequence: CASSLDTGFYGYTF. For the CDR3, the DNA is TGTGCCAGCAGTTTGGATACAGGATTCTATGGCTACACCTTC.

The CDR3: CATRQESYEQYF. The CDR3 coding sequence is TGTGCCACCCGACAGGAATCCTACGAGCAGTACTTC. This chain uses TRBV28 with TRBJ2-7; a weak D match, TRBD1 (6 bases). The germline V gene encodes CDR1 MDHEN and CDR2 SYDVKM. The CDR3 runs 12 residues. Trimming shortened V by 10 bases and J by 1 base, and 11 bases separated the two germline ends.

This rearrangement joins TRBV6-6 to TRBJ2-2; 12 bases match TRBD1. The CDR3 has 15 residues. V was pared by 7 bases and J by 6 bases, with 6 bases of the junction left unmatched. Per the germline V gene, CDR1 is MNHNY and CDR2 is SVGAGI (reference sequence). CDR3 DNA: TGTGCCAGCATCCAGGGACAGGGGGCGGCCGGGGAGCTGTTTTTT. Translation: CASIQGQGAAGELFF.

This clone was detected many times. The V call is TRBV7-9, the J call TRBJ2-7; TRBD1 matches 9 bases. This CDR3 has 14 residues. The germline V gene has CDR1 SEHNR and CDR2 FQNEAQ (reference sequence). V was pared by 6 bases and J by 2 bases, with 5 bases of the junction left unmatched. In DNA form, the CDR3 reads TGTGCCAGCAGTATAACAGGGGGCGCCTACGAGCAGTACTTC. As protein: CASSITGGAYEQYF.

Only one count was recorded for this clone. The chain is built from TRBV6-1 and TRBJ2-2, with 7 bases matching TRBD1. J gave up 3 bases and V 7 bases, and 5 bases lay outside the gene matches. Germline assignment: CDR1 MNHNS and CDR2 SASEGT. The CDR3 covers 14 residues. CDR3 coding DNA: TGTGCCAGCATACAGGGGCTGTACACCGGGGAGCTGTTTTTT. Its protein is CASIQGLYTGELFF.

The chain has TRBV7-6 and TRBJ1-5; D might be TRBD1 (6 bases). The CDR3 spans 15 residues. Per germline, CDR1 SGHVS and CDR2 FNYEAQ. V lost 1 base and J lost 1, with 8 bases in between. The CDR3 loop reads CASSLEQGSNQPQHF. CDR3 DNA sequence: TGTGCCAGCAGCTTAGAACAGGGAAGCAATCAGCCCCAGCATTTT.

The table lists this clone with a few counts. The gene calls are TRBV7-9 and TRBJ2-7; D is perhaps TRBD2 (6 bases). Germline values: CDR1 SEHNR, CDR2 FQNEAQ (reference sequence). The CDR3 length is 14 residues. Between the trimmed V and J ends, which lost 7 bases and 3 bases, there was a span of 16 bases. The CDR3 protein is CASMEGTLGYEQYF. The CDR3 DNA sequence: TGTGCCAGCATGGAGGGGACCCTCGGCTACGAGCAGTACTTC. Using reference TRBV7-9 and TRBJ2-7 for the parts outside the CDR3, the full variable domain is DTGVSQNPRHKITKRGQNVTFRCDPISEHNRLYWYRQTLGQGPEFLTYFQNEAQLEKSRLLSDRFSAERPKGSFSTLEIQRTEQGDSAMYLCASMEGTLGYEQYFGPGTRLTVT.

The V and J genes are TRBV29-1 and TRBJ2-3; D is possibly TRBD1 (5 bases). The CDR3 runs to 18 residues. V was clipped by 1 base and J by 5 bases, with 25 bases between them. CDR1 SQVTM and CDR2 ANQGSEA come from the germline V gene. The CDR3 loop is CSVEVIVQVGLRIDTQYF. In DNA form, the CDR3 reads TGCAGCGTTGAAGTTATAGTGCAGGTGGGGCTAAGAATAGATACGCAGTATTTT.